This record looks at one T cell receptor (beta chain) sequence and its context. What it binds is not known. This CDR3 contains 13 residues. Germline V CDR1 and CDR2: MDHEN, SYDVKM. Unmatched junction bases numbered 8, after V lost 7 bases and J lost 9 bases. This specimen comes from a study of cytomegalovirus exposure and HLA in healthy donors. Study-wide findings and caveats: A later analysis by the authors found several of the most significant clusters apparently linked to common viral pathogens. Listed as cytomegalovirus-associated were over 150 TCR beta chains. The authors reported that TCR beta sequences could predict HLA-A and HLA-B alleles. These predictions were accurate for most subjects in the first cohort.

Researchers ran the PCR with 60 Vbeta and 13 Jbeta primers. Sequencing was performed with immunoSEQ multiplex PCR; in TCRdb, only in-frame clones are kept and a portion is missing. Of under 200,000 clones listed, roughly 80% are singletons. Input material: PBMCs. The receptor's source is a man aged 30-40 years in good health and CMV-seronegative. The chain carries TRBV28 and TRBJ1-2, with 10 positions matching TRBD1. The CDR3, as DNA: TGTGCCAGCATTTCGGGACAGGGGATAAGCTACACCTTC. The encoded protein is CASISGQGISYTF.